A single sample is the source of the 9 T cell receptor beta chains below, sequenced in a study of T cell repertoires in cytomegalovirus infection. TCRdb processed the reads anew with MiXCR; each CDR3 protein has one entry. The sample holds around 530,000 distinct CDR3 sequences, 15% to 20% seen once. The source material was CD8+ T cells from PBMCs. These receptors all stem from a human donor in good health (CMV status not recorded). Some clones in this sample may be carry-over from other donors' samples.

V gene TRBV6-6 combines with J gene TRBJ1-1; 7 bases agree with TRBD1. This CDR3 is 15 amino acids long. V lost 2 bases, J lost 1 base, and 4 bases stayed unmatched. CDR1 is MNHNY and CDR2 is SVGAGI in the germline V gene (reference sequence). CDR3 sequence reads: CASSYDRDRNTEAFF. The DNA of the CDR3 is TGTGCCAGCAGTTACGACCGGGACAGGAACACTGAAGCTTTCTTT.

This clonotype was counted ten times or more. J is TRBJ1-2 and V is TRBV7-9; perhaps TRBD1 as D (5 bases). The CDR3 sequence is 14 residues long. Germline-derived CDR1 and CDR2 are SEHNR and FQNEAQ (reference sequence). V was clipped by 1 base and J by 4 bases, with 10 bases between them. DNA for the CDR3: TGTGCCAGCAGCTTAGGTTGGGGCCGCTATGGCTACACCTTC. Translation: CASSLGWGRYGYTF. Using reference TRBV7-9 and TRBJ1-2 for the parts outside the CDR3, the full variable domain is DTGVSQNPRHKITKRGQNVTFRCDPISEHNRLYWYRQTLGQGPEFLTYFQNEAQLEKSRLLSDRFSAERPKGSFSTLEIQRTEQGDSAMYLCASSLGWGRYGYTFGSGTRLTVV.

This clonotype has only a few counts. This rearrangement joins TRBV27 to TRBJ2-7; a weak D match, TRBD2 (5 bases). V was clipped by 3 bases and J by 9 bases, with 15 bases between them. This CDR3 region has 13 residues. Germline CDR1 is MNHEY and CDR2 is SMNVEV (reference sequence). The CDR3 DNA reads as TGTGCCAGCAGTTTGGACTCCGCTACGAGGCAGTACTTC. It specifies CASSLDSATRQYF.

This clonotype was observed at least ten times. V gene TRBV7-6 combines with J gene TRBJ1-1, with D perhaps TRBD1 (5 bases). V was pared by 5 bases and J by 3 bases, with 7 bases between. The CDR3 is 12 amino acids. From germline, CDR1 is SGHVS and CDR2 FNYEAQ. The chain's CDR3 is CASSAGDTEAFF. Here the CDR3 DNA reads TGTGCCAGCAGCGCGGGGGACACTGAAGCTTTCTTT.

There are many counts of this clonotype. The chain recombines TRBV7-3 with TRBJ2-5; D gene unclear. CDR1 and CDR2 (germline): SGHTA, FQGTGA. This CDR3 is built from 12 residues. Trimming left V 3 bases short and J 5 bases short, with 7 bases between. The CDR3 sequence: CASSFLGETQYF. In DNA, the CDR3 is TGTGCCAGCAGCTTCCTAGGGGAGACCCAGTACTTC.

At least ten counts were recorded for this clonotype. The chain combines TRBV6-2 or TRBV6-3 with TRBJ1-1; D gene uncertain. V lost 2 bases and J 2 bases, leaving 9 bases between the germline ends. The germline CDR1 and CDR2 sequences are MNHEY and SVGEGT. This CDR3 has 14 residues. For the CDR3, the DNA is TGTGCCAGCAGTTACGTTCAGCGCAACACTGAAGCTTTCTTT. Protein sequence: CASSYVQRNTEAFF.

The chain carries TRBV19 and TRBJ2-2, with 8 bases that match TRBD2. The CDR3 loop spans 14 amino acids. Germline V gives CDR1 LNHDA, CDR2 SQIVND (reference sequence). J gave up 5 bases and V 7 bases, and 6 bases lay outside the gene matches. The chain's CDR3 is CASTGTSVTGELFF. Here the CDR3 DNA reads TGTGCCAGTACCGGGACTAGTGTTACCGGGGAGCTGTTTTTT.

This clonotype was found a few times. CDR3 sequence: CASSLSNHQPQHF. The CDR3 DNA follows: TGTGCCAGCAGTTTATCGAATCATCAGCCCCAGCATTTT. The chain links TRBV27 to TRBJ1-5; no definite D call. V lost 0 bases, J lost 5 bases, and 5 bases lay in between. Germline V lookup: CDR1 MNHEY, CDR2 SMNVEV (reference sequence). There are 13 residues in the CDR3.

Notes on this clonotype: A much larger clone lies a single base off, so this may be a read error. The CDR3: CASSGFSYNEQSF. DNA for the CDR3: TGTGCCAGCAGTGGGTTCTCCTACAATGAGCAGTCCTTC. V usage is TRBV12-3 or TRBV12-4 and J usage is TRBJ2-1, with D unclear. The CDR3 extends over 13 amino acids.